A selection of T cell receptor beta chains follows, all from one sample in a study of T cells in tuberculosis. Profiling relied on immunoSEQ multiplex PCR, and the TCRdb table lists in-frame clones only, not all of them. The sample includes some 31,000 clones, around 92% of them seen just once. This specimen consisted of PBMCs, obtained at tuberculosis diagnosis. The receptors here all came from an adult with tuberculosis. CDR3s include the opening cysteine and the closing phenylalanine or tryptophan. A D gene is named only where the DNA matches it firmly. Rows give clone size only sometimes, using once, few, many, or a class for an expanded clone.

>TRBD1|TRBJ1-3|TRBV19|-
CAIGTDPGNTIYF
TGTGCCATTGGGACAGATCCTGGAAACACCATATATTTT
>TRBD2|TRBJ2-1|TRBV7-9|-
CASSLAPWEQREYNEQFF
TGTGCCAGCAGCTTAGCCCCCTGGGAGCAGCGGGAGTACAATGAGCAGTTCTTC
>-|TRBJ1-1|TRBV25-1|-
CASSESGPRRGTESEAFF
TGTGCCAGCAGTGAATCCGGGCCGCGCCGGGGGACCGAAAGTGAAGCTTTCTTT
>TRBD1|TRBJ2-7|TRBV6-6|once
CASTFLDRGPEQYF
TGTGCCAGCACCTTCTTAGACAGGGGTCCCGAGCAGTACTTC
>-|TRBJ2-7|TRBV11-2|-
CASSLRDSLFF
TGTGCCAGCAGCCTCCGGGACTCTCTCTTCTTC
>-|TRBJ2-3|TRBV27|-
CASSPRTRNTDTQYF
TGTGCCAGCAGTCCGCGGACTCGCAACACAGATACGCAGTATTTT
>TRBD1|TRBJ1-1|TRBV5-1|-
CASSRDRASMNTEAFF
TGCGCCAGCAGCAGAGACAGGGCCTCAATGAACACTGAAGCTTTCTTT
>TRBD1|TRBJ1-5|TRBV19|-
CASSGQGGYQPQHF
TGTGCCAGTAGTGGACAGGGGGGATATCAGCCCCAGCATTTT
>TRBD1|TRBJ1-1|TRBV15|-
CATSPDRGEAFF
TGTGCCACCAGCCCGGACAGGGGTGAAGCTTTCTTT
>TRBD2|TRBJ2-7|TRBV2|-
CASSAAGGYEQYF
TGTGCCAGCAGTGCAGCGGGGGGATACGAGCAGTACTTC
>-|TRBJ2-1|TRBV2|-
CASSTSFTGNEQFF
TGTGCCAGCAGTACTAGCTTTACGGGAAATGAGCAGTTCTTC
>TRBD1|TRBJ2-7|TRBV4-1|once
CASSQGFNRGSYEQYF
TGCGCCAGCAGCCAGGGCTTTAACAGGGGCTCCTACGAGCAGTACTTC
>-|TRBJ1-2|TRBV19|once
CASSPDMGGYTF
TGTGCCAGTAGTCCGGACATGGGAGGCTACACCTTC
>-|TRBJ1-5|TRBV4-3|-
CASSQDSTGRNQPQHF
TGCGCCAGCAGCCAAGATAGCACAGGCCGCAATCAGCCCCAGCATTTT
>-|TRBJ2-7|TRBV11-2|few
CASSLHRSNEQYF
TGTGCCAGCAGCTTGCACAGGAGCAACGAGCAGTACTTC
>-|TRBJ2-3|TRBV5-1|-
CASSLERARTDTQYF
TGCGCCAGCAGCTTGGAGCGGGCGCGGACAGATACGCAGTATTTT
>-|TRBJ2-6|TRBV6-1|once
CASSEGQAGANVLTF
TGTGCCAGCAGTGAAGGGCAGGCTGGGGCCAACGTCCTGACTTTC
>-|TRBJ1-2|TRBV4-1|-
CASSHRQVNYGYTF
TGCGCCAGCAGCCACCGACAGGTTAACTATGGCTACACCTTC
>TRBD2|TRBJ2-1|TRBV14|-
CASSPLAGGSYNEQFF
TGTGCCAGCAGCCCACTAGCGGGGGGCTCCTACAATGAGCAGTTCTTC
>TRBD1|TRBJ2-2|TRBV2|-
CASRKDRGLSTGELFF
TGTGCCAGCAGAAAGGACAGGGGACTCTCCACCGGGGAGCTGTTTTTT
>TRBD2|TRBJ2-1|TRBV28|-
CASSSSSGISNEQFF
TGTGCCAGCAGTTCCTCCAGCGGGATTAGCAATGAGCAGTTCTTC
>-|TRBJ2-7|TRBV11-2|-
CASSSQGGDEQYF
TGTGCCAGCAGCTCTCAGGGGGGCGACGAGCAGTACTTC
>-|TRBJ1-5|TRBV19|once
CASSIMAFGGGADQPQHF
TGTGCCAGTAGTATAATGGCGTTTGGGGGGGGTGCGGATCAGCCCCAGCATTTT
>TRBD1|TRBJ1-2|TRBV11-2|-
CASSVGQGDGYTF
TGTGCCAGCAGCGTCGGACAGGGGGATGGCTACACCTTC
>TRBD1|TRBJ2-3|TRBV25-1|-
CASSSGTGKDTQYF
TGTGCCAGCAGCTCCGGGACAGGGAAAGATACGCAGTATTTT
>TRBD1|TRBJ2-1|TRBV27|-
CASSLDRGLREQFF
TGTGCCAGCAGTTTAGACAGGGGGCTAAGGGAGCAGTTCTTC
>TRBD2|TRBJ2-7|TRBV10-3|-
CAISGTSSAPHSSYEQYF
TGTGCCATCAGTGGGACTAGCTCCGCACCCCACAGCTCCTACGAGCAGTACTTC
>TRBD1|TRBJ2-4|TRBV4-1|-
CASSQTGTGKDIQYF
TGCGCCAGCAGCCAAACCGGGACAGGGAAGGACATTCAGTACTTC
>TRBD1|TRBJ1-4|TRBV9|-
CASSVNPGGSTNEKLFF
TGTGCCAGCAGCGTAAACCCAGGGGGATCAACTAATGAAAAACTGTTTTTT
>-|TRBJ1-2|TRBV30|-
CAWSEQGGRGYTF
TGTGCCTGGAGTGAGCAGGGAGGACGTGGCTACACCTTC
>-|TRBJ2-3|TRBV27|-
CASSYTGLTLSGDTQYF
TGTGCCAGCAGTTATACAGGACTAACCCTATCTGGAGATACGCAGTATTTT
>TRBD1|TRBJ2-2|TRBV7-6|-
CASSSGTGWFQGAGELFF
TGTGCCAGCAGCTCCGGGACAGGGTGGTTCCAAGGTGCCGGGGAGCTGTTTTTT
>TRBD2|TRBJ2-2|TRBV9|-
CASSQGLAPNTGELFF
TGTGCCAGCAGCCAGGGACTAGCGCCTAACACCGGGGAGCTGTTTTTT
>-|TRBJ1-2|TRBV30|-
CAWSAPRGYTF
TGTGCCTGGAGTGCCCCTCGTGGCTACACCTTC
>-|TRBJ2-6|TRBV6-5|-
CASSYERSGANVLTF
TGTGCCAGCAGTTACGAGCGATCTGGGGCCAACGTCCTGACTTTC
>-|TRBJ2-2|TRBV19|-
CASRGTGELFF
TGTGCCAGCAGGGGCACCGGGGAGCTGTTTTTT
>-|TRBJ2-1|TRBV5-1|-
CASSLVPLNEQFF
TGCGCCAGCAGCTTGGTCCCCCTCAATGAGCAGTTCTTC
>TRBD2|TRBJ2-7|TRBV5-6|-
CASSSLAGGPGKYF
TGTGCCAGCAGCTCCCTAGCGGGAGGGCCGGGTAAGTACTTC
>-|TRBJ2-6|TRBV9|-
CASSVLGSGANVLTF
TGTGCCAGCAGCGTCCTCGGCTCTGGGGCCAACGTCCTGACTTTC
>-|TRBJ1-2|TRBV5-1|-
CASSLGAQANYGYTF
TGCGCCAGCAGCTTGGGGGCACAGGCTAACTATGGCTACACCTTC
>TRBD1|TRBJ2-7|TRBV30|-
CAWTKGTGSYEQYF
TGTGCCTGGACTAAAGGGACAGGGTCCTACGAGCAGTACTTC
>TRBD1|TRBJ2-7|TRBV12-5|-
CASGLGGQGLYEQYF
TGTGCTAGTGGTTTGGGGGGACAGGGTCTTTACGAGCAGTACTTC